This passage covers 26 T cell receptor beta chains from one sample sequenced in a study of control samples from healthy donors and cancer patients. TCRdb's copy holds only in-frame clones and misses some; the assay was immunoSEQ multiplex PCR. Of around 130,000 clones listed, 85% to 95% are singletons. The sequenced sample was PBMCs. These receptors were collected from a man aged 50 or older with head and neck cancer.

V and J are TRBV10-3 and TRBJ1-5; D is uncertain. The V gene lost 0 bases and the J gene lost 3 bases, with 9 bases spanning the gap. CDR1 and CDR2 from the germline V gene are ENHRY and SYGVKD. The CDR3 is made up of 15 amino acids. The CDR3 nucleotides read TGTGCCATCAGTGAGTCCCAGATACTCAATCAGCCCCAGCATTTT. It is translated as CAISESQILNQPQHF.

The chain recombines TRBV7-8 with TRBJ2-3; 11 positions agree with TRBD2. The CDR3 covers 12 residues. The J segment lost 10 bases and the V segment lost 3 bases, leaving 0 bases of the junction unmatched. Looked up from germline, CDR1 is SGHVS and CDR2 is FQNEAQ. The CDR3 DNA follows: TGTGCCAGCAGCTTTAGCGGGGGGGCGCAGTATTTT. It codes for CASSFSGGAQYF.

CDR3 amino acids: CARLTDGNSPLHF. The DNA of the CDR3 is TGTGCCAGACTAACCGACGGGAACTCACCCCTCCACTTT. The chain combines TRBV30 with TRBJ1-6; no firm D call. There are 13 residues in the CDR3. CDR1 GTSNPN and CDR2 SVGIG come from the germline V gene (reference sequence). Trimming removed 8 bases at V and 10 bases at J, with 18 bases between.

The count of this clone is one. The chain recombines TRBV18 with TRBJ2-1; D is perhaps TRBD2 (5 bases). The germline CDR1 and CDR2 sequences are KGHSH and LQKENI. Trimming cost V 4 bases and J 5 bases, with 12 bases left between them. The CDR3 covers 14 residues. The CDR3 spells CASSRGPRDNEQFF. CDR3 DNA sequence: TGTGCCAGCTCACGCGGGCCTCGGGACAATGAGCAGTTCTTC.

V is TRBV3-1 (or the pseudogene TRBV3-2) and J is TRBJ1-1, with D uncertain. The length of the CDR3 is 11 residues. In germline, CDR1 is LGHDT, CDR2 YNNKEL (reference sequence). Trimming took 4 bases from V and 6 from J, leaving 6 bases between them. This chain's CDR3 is CASSRASEAFF. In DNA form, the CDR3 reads TGTGCCAGCAGCCGGGCCTCTGAAGCTTTCTTT.

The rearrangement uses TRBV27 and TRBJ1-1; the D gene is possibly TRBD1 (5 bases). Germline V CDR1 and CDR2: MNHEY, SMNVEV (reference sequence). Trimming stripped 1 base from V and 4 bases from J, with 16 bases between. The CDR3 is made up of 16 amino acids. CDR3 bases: TGTGCCAGCAGTTTATGGAGTTGGGGGAGTCGCACTGAAGCTTTCTTT. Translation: CASSLWSWGSRTEAFF.

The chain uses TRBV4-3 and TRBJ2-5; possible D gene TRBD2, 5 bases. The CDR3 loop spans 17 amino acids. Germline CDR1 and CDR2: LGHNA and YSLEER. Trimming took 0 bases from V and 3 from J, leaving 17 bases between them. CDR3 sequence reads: CASSQELGLGGEETQYF. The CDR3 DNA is TGCGCCAGCAGCCAAGAATTAGGCTTAGGAGGTGAAGAGACCCAGTACTTC.

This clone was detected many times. The CDR3, as DNA: TGTGCCAGCACGGGAAGTACCTCTGGGGCCAACGTCCTGACTTTC. This gives the protein CASTGSTSGANVLTF. The gene calls are TRBV9 and TRBJ2-6, with D tentatively TRBD2 (5 bases). Trimming cost V 6 bases and J 0 bases, with 10 bases left between them. The CDR3 has 15 residues. CDR1 is SGDLS, CDR2 YYNGEE, per germline.

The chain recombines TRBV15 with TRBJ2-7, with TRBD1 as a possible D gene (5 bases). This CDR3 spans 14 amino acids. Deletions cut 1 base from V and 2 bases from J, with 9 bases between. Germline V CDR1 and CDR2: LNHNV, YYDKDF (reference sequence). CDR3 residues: CATSRGQGPYEQYF. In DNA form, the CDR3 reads TGTGCCACCAGCAGAGGCCAGGGCCCCTACGAGCAGTACTTC.

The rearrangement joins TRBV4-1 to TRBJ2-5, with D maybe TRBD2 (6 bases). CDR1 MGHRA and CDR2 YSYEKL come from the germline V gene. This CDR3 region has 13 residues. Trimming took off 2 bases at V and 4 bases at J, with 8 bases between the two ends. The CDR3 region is CASSQWRGETQYF. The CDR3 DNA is TGCGCCAGCAGCCAATGGAGGGGAGAGACCCAGTACTTC.

The CDR3 sequence: CASSTPGTGQSGYTF. CDR3 bases: TGTGCCAGCAGTACCCCTGGGACAGGGCAATCTGGCTACACCTTC. This sequence joins TRBV28 and TRBJ1-2; TRBD1 matches 9 bases. Germline CDR1 MDHEN, CDR2 SYDVKM. The trim removed 5 bases at V and 7 bases at J, leaving 11 bases unmatched. The CDR3 length is 15 residues.

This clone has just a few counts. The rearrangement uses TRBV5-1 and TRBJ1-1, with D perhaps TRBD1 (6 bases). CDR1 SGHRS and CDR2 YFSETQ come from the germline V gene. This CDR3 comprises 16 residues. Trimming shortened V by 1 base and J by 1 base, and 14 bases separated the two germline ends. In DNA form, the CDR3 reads TGCGCCAGCAGCTTGAAGGGGGGCCCACCGAACACTGAAGCTTTCTTT. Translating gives CASSLKGGPPNTEAFF. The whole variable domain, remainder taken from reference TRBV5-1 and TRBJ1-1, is KAGVTQTPRYLIKTRGQQVTLSCSPISGHRSVSWYQQTPGQGLQFLFEYFSETQRNKGNFPGRFSGRQFSNSRSEMNVSTLELGDSALYLCASSLKGGPPNTEAFFGQGTRLTVV.

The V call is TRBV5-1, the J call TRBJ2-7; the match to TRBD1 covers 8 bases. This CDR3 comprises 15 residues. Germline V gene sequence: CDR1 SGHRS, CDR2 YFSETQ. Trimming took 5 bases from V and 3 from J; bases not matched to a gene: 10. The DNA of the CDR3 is TGCGCCAGCAGTACCGGACAGGGTAACAGCTACGAGCAGTACTTC. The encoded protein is CASSTGQGNSYEQYF. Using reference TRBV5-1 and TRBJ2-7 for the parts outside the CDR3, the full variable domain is KAGVTQTPRYLIKTRGQQVTLSCSPISGHRSVSWYQQTPGQGLQFLFEYFSETQRNKGNFPGRFSGRQFSNSRSEMNVSTLELGDSALYLCASSTGQGNSYEQYFGPGTRLTVT.

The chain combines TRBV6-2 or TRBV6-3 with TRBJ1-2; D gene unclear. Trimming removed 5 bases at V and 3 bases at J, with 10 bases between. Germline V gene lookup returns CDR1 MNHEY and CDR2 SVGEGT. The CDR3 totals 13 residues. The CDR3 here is CASSPRAHYGYTF. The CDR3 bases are TGTGCCAGCAGTCCCCGGGCCCACTATGGCTACACCTTC.

In DNA form, the CDR3 reads TGTGCCAGCAGCAAAGTAAGGGAAGGACGGCTGTCCTATGGCTACACCTTC. Protein sequence: CASSKVREGRLSYGYTF. The chain couples TRBV21-1 to TRBJ1-2. TRBV21-1 has pseudogene status. The CDR3 is 17 amino acids.

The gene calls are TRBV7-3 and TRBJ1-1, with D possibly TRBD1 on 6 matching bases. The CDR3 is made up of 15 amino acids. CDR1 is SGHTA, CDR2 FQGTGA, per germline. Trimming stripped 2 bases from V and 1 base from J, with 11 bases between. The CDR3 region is CASSLLGGPNTEAFF. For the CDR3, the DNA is TGTGCCAGCAGCTTACTCGGGGGCCCGAACACTGAAGCTTTCTTT. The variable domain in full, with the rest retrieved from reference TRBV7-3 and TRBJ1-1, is GAGVSQTPSNKVTEKGKYVELRCDPISGHTALYWYRQSLGQGPEFLIYFQGTGAADDSGLPNDRFFAVRPEGSVSTLKIQRTERGDSAVYLCASSLLGGPNTEAFFGQGTRLTVV.

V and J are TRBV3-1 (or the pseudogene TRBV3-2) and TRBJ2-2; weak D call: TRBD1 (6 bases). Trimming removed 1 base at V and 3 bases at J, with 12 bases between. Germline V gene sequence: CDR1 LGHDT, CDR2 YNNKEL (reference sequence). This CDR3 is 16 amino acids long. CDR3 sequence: CASSQVRGSYTGELFF. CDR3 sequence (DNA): TGTGCCAGCAGCCAAGTGAGGGGGTCGTACACCGGGGAGCTGTTTTTT.

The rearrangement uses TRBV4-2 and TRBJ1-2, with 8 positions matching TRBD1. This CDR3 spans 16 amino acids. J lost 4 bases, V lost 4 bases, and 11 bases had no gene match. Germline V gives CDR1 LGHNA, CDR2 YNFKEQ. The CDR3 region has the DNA TGTGCCAGCAGCCCTTACCACGGACAGGGAGTCTATGGCTACACCTTC. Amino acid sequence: CASSPYHGQGVYGYTF.

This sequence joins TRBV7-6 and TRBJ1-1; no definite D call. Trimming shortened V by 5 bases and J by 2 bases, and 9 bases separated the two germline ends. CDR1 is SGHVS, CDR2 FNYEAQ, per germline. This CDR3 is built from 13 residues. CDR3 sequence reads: CASSGSGNTEAFF. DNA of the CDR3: TGTGCCAGCAGCGGATCAGGTAACACTGAAGCTTTCTTT.

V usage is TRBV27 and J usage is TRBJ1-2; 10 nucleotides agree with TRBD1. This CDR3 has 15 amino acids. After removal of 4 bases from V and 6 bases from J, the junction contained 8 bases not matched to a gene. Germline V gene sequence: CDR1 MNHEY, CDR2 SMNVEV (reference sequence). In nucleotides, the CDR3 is TGTGCCAGCAGTTCTCTCGGACAGGGGGTAAATGGCTACACCTTC. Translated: CASSSLGQGVNGYTF.

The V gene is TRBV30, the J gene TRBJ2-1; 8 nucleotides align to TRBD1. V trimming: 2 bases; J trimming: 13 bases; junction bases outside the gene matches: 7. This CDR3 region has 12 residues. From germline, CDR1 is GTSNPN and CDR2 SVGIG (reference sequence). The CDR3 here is CAWSYQGARQFF. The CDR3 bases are TGTGCCTGGAGTTACCAGGGGGCGCGACAGTTCTTC.

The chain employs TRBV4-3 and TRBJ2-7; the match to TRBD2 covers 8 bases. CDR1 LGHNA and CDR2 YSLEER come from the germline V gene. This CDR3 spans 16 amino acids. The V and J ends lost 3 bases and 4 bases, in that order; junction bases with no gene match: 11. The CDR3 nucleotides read TGCGCCAGCAGCCAGTTCGGGGGGGACTTGTCATACGAGCAGTACTTC. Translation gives CASSQFGGDLSYEQYF.

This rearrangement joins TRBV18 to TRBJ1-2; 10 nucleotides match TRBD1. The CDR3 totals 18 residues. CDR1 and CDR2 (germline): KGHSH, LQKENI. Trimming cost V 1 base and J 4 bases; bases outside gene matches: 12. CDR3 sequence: CASSPRSMGQGTSYGYTF. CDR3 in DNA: TGTGCCAGCTCACCACGGTCAATGGGACAGGGGACCTCCTATGGCTACACCTTC.

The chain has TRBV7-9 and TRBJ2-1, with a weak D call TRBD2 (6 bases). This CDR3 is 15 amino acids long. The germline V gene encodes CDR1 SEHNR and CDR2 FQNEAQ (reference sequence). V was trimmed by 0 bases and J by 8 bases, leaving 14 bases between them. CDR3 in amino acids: CASSLAGGPFDEQFF. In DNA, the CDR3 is TGTGCCAGCAGCTTAGCGGGGGGACCTTTCGATGAGCAGTTCTTC.

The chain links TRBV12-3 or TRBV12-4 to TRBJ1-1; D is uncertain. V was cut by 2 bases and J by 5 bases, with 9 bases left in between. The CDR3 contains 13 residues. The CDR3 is CASSLWGGTEAFF. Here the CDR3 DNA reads TGTGCCAGCAGTTTATGGGGAGGGACTGAAGCTTTCTTT.

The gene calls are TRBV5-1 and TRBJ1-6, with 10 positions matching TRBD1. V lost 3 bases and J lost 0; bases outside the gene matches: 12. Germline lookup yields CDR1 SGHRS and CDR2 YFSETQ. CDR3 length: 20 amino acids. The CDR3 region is CASSSVGTGDLSSYNSPLHF. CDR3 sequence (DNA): TGCGCCAGCAGCTCCGTCGGGACAGGGGATTTAAGCTCCTATAATTCACCCCTCCACTTT.